The present TCR beta chain was sequenced within a study of regulatory T cells in long-lasting Graves disease. Germline CDR1 is SGDLS and CDR2 is YYNGEE. Trimming stripped 9 bases from V and 0 bases from J, with 21 bases between. The length of the CDR3 is 16 residues. Time point reported: persistent/refractory GD, antithyroid drugs over 5 years with positive TRAb. Preparation of the TCR library used RNA extracted from PBMCs. To note about this clonotype: Its target is unknown.

Arm-PCR of CDR3 regions with iRepertoire HTBI primers generated TCR beta libraries. Using its own MiXCR run on the multiplex PCR reads, TCRdb lists one record per CDR3 protein. The sample includes 420,000 or so distinct CDR3 sequences, about a quarter of them seen just once. The study, taken as a whole, reports: Persistent-disease Graves' patients showed less TCR diversity than new cases. Favored usage of TRBV28, TRBJ1-2 and TRBJ2-5 was recorded in persistent disease.

V is TRBV9 and J is TRBJ1-1; D remains unclear. The sample consisted of peripheral blood mononuclear cells (PBMCs), taken when the disease was refractory, from a patient treated with antithyroid drugs. The clonotype was recovered from a female donor with Graves disease. The CDR3 bases are TGTGCCATCAAGGAGGCGGCAGGCCCCATGAACACTGAAGCTTTCTTT. As protein: CAIKEAAGPMNTEAFF.